This TCR beta chain was obtained from a study of cytomegalovirus exposure and HLA in healthy donors. The CDR3 is 13 amino acids. The germline V gene has CDR1 SQVTM and CDR2 ANQGSEA. Germline trimming cut 2 bases from V and 10 bases from J; bases unmatched to any gene: 9. Data came from immunoSEQ multiplex PCR; TCRdb stores just in-frame clones and leaves some out. The sample has 90,000 to 120,000 clones, roughly 95% seen once. The rearrangement links TRBV29-1 to TRBJ1-1; 8 nucleotides align to TRBD1. The sample consisted of PBMCs. This sequence was found in a woman aged 18-29 years in good health and CMV-seronegative. CDR3 bases: TGCAGCGTTGAATCCGGACAGGGCGGTGTAGCTTTCTTT. Amino acid sequence: CSVESGQGGVAFF. The entire variable domain, with the rest obtained from reference TRBV29-1 and TRBJ1-1, is as follows: SAVISQKPSRDICQRGTSLTIQCQVDSQVTMMFWYRQQPGQSLTLIATANQGSEATYESGFVIDKFPISRPNLTFSTLTVSNMSPEDSSIYLCSVESGQGGVAFFGQGTRLTVV.